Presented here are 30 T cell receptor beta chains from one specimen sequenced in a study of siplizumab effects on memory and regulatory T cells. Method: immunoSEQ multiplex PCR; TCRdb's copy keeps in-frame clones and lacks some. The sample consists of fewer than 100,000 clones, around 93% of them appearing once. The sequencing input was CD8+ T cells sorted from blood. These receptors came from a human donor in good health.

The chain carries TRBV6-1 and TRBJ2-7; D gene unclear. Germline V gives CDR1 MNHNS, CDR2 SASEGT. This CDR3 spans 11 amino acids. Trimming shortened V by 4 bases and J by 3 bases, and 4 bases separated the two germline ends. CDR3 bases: TGTGCCAGCAGTGGATACTACGAGCAGTACTTC. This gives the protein CASSGYYEQYF.

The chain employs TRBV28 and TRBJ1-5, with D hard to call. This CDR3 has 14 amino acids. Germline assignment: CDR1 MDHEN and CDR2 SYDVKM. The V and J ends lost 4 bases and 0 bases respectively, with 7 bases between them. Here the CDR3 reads CASSSDLSNQPQHF. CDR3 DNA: TGTGCCAGCAGTTCGGACCTTAGCAATCAGCCCCAGCATTTT.

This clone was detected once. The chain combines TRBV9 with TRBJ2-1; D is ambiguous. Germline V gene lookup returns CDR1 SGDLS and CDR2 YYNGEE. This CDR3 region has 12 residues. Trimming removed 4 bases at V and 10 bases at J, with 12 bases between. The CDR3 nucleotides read TGTGCCAGCAGCATACCTAGTGGCGAGCAGTTCTTC. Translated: CASSIPSGEQFF.

The CDR3 DNA sequence: TGTGCCAGCAGTTTACGCGGACAGGCCTACGAGCAGTACTTC. Its protein product is CASSLRGQAYEQYF. V and J are TRBV27 and TRBJ2-7; 7 positions agree with TRBD1. This CDR3 is built from 14 residues. Unmatched junction bases numbered 3, after V lost 2 bases and J lost 2 bases. Per the germline V gene, CDR1 is MNHEY and CDR2 is SMNVEV (reference sequence).

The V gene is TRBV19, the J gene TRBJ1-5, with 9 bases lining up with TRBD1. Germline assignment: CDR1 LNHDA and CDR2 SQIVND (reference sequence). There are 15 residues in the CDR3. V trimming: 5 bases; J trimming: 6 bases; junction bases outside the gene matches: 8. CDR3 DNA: TGTGCCAGTAGTTTAACCGGGACAGGGTTTCAGCCCCAGCATTTT. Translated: CASSLTGTGFQPQHF. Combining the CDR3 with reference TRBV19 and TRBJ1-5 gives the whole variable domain DGGITQSPKYLFRKEGQNVTLSCEQNLNHDAMYWYRQDPGQGLRLIYYSQIVNDFQKGDIAEGYSVSREKKESFPLTVTSAQKNPTAFYLCASSLTGTGFQPQHFGDGTRLSIL.

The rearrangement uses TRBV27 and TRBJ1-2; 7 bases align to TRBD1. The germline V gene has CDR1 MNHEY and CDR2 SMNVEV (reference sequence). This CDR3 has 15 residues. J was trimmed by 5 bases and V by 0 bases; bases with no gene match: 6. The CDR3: CASSLSDREGYGYTF. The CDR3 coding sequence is TGTGCCAGCAGTTTATCTGACAGGGAAGGGTATGGCTACACCTTC.

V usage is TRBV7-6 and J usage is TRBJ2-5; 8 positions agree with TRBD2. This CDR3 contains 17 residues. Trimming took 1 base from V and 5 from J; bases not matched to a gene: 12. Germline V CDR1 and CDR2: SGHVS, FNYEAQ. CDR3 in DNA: TGTGCCAGCAGCTTAGATGTTCGCGGGACTAGGGGGGAGACCCAGTACTTC. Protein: CASSLDVRGTRGETQYF.

As DNA, the CDR3 is TGTGCCAGCAGTTTACGTAGCAATCAGCCCCAGCATTTT. As protein: CASSLRSNQPQHF. V is TRBV27 and J is TRBJ1-5; no definite D call. The CDR3 has 13 residues. The V gene's germline CDR1 is MNHEY and CDR2 SMNVEV (reference sequence). Trimming removed 2 bases from V and 0 bases from J, with 2 bases in between.

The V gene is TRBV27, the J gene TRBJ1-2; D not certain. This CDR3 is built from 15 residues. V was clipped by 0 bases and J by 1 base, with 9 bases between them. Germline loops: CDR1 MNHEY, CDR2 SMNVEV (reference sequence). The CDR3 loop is CASSLSGLGNYGYTF. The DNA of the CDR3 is TGTGCCAGCAGTTTATCAGGATTGGGTAACTATGGCTACACCTTC.

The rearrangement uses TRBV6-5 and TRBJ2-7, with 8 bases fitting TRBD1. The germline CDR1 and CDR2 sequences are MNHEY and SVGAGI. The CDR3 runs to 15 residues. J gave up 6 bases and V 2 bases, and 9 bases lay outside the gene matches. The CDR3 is CASSYPGQGRIEQYF. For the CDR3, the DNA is TGTGCCAGCAGTTACCCCGGACAGGGTCGGATCGAGCAGTACTTC.

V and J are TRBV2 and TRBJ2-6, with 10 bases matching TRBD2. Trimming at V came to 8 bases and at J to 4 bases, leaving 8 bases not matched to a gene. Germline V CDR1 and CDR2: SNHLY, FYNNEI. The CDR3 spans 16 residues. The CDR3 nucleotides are TGTGCCAGCCGGGCTAGCGGGGGCCGAGGGGCCAACGTCCTGACTTTC. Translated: CASRASGGRGANVLTF.

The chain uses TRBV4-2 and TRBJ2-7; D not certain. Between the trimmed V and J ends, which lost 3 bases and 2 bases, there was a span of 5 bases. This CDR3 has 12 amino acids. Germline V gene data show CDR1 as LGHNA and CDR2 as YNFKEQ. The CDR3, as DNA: TGTGCCAGCAGCCACACCGCCTACGAGCAGTACTTC. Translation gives CASSHTAYEQYF.

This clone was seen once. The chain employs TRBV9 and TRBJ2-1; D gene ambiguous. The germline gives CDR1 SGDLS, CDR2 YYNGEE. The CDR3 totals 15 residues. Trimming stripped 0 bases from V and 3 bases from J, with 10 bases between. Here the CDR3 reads CASSVAKGGYNEQFF. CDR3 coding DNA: TGTGCCAGCAGCGTAGCTAAAGGCGGCTACAATGAGCAGTTCTTC.

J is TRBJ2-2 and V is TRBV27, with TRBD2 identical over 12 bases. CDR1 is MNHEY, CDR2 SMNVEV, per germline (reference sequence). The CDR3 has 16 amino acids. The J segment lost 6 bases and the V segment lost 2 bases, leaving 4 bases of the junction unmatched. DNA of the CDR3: TGTGCCAGCAGTTTAGCGCTAGCGGGAGGGGCCGGGGAGCTGTTTTTT. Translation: CASSLALAGGAGELFF.

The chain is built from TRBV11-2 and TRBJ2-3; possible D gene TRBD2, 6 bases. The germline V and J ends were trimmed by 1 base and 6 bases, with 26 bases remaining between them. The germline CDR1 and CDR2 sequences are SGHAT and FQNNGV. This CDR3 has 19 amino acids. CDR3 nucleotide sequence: TGTGCCAGCAGCTTAGTTTCCCCTGGCGGGGAATCGCCCCGGGATACGCAGTATTTT. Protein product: CASSLVSPGGESPRDTQYF.

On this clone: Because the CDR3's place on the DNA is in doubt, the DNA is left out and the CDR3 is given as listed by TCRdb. CDR3 loop: CASSFSLDRTQETQYF. This chain links TRBV11-2 with TRBJ2-5; no check of the table's D call, TRBD1, against the DNA was made. The CDR3 has 16 amino acids, counting both end residues. Germline lookup yields CDR1 SGHAT and CDR2 FQNNGV.

CDR3: CASSKSGEGTEAFF. The CDR3 bases are TGTGCCAGCAGTAAGTCCGGGGAGGGCACTGAAGCTTTCTTT. This chain links TRBV27 with TRBJ1-1; no clear D gene. V was pared by 5 bases and J by 4 bases, with 14 bases between. Germline V lookup: CDR1 MNHEY, CDR2 SMNVEV (reference sequence). The CDR3 sequence is 14 residues long.

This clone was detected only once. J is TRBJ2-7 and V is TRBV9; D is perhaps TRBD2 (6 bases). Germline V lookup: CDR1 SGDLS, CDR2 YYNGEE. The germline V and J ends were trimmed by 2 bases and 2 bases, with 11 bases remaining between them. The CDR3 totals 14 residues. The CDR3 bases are TGTGCCAGCAGCGTTGGAGGGGATCCCTACGAGCAGTACTTC. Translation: CASSVGGDPYEQYF.

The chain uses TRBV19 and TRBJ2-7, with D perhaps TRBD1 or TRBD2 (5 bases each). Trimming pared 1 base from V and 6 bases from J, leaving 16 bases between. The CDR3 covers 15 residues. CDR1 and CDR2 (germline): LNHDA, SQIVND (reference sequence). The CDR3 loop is CASSIGGSYTSEQYF. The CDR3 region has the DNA TGTGCCAGTAGTATAGGGGGGTCGTATACGTCCGAGCAGTACTTC. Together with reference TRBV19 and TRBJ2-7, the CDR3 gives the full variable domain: DGGITQSPKYLFRKEGQNVTLSCEQNLNHDAMYWYRQDPGQGLRLIYYSQIVNDFQKGDIAEGYSVSREKKESFPLTVTSAQKNPTAFYLCASSIGGSYTSEQYFGPGTRLTVT.

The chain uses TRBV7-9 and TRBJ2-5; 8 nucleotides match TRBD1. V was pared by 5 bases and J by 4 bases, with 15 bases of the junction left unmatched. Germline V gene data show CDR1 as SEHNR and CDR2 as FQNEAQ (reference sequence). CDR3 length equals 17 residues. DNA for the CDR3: TGTGCCAGCAGCCCGACAACCGGACAGGGTTACGTAGAGACCCAGTACTTC. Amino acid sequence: CASSPTTGQGYVETQYF.

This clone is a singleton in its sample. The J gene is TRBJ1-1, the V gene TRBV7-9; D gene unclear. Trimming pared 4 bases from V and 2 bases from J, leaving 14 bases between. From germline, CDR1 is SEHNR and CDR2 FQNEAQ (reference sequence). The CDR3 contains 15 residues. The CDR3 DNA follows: TGTGCCAGCAGCTGGGAGGACGGAATAAACACTGAAGCTTTCTTT. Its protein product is CASSWEDGINTEAFF.

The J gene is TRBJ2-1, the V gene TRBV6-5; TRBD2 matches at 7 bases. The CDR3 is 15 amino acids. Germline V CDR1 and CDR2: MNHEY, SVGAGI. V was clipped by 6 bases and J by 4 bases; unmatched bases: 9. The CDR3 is CASSLLATGYNEQFF. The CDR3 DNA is TGTGCCAGCAGCCTACTAGCGACGGGGTACAATGAGCAGTTCTTC.

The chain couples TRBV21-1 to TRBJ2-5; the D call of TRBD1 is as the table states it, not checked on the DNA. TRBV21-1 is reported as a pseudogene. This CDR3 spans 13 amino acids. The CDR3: CASSKDREETQYF. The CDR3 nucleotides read TGTGCCAGCAGCAAAGACAGGGAAGAGACCCAGTACTTC.

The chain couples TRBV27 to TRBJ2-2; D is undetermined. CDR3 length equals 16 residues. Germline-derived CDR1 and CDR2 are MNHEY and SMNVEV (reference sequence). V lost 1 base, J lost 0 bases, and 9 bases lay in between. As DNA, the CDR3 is TGTGCCAGCAGTTTATGGCCCGGACCGAACACCGGGGAGCTGTTTTTT. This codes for CASSLWPGPNTGELFF.

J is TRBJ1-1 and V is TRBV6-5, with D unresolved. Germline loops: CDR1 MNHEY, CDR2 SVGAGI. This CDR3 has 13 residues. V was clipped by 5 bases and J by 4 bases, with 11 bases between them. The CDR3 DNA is TGTGCCAGCAGTGCCGGGAAGGGCACTGAAGCTTTCTTT. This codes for CASSAGKGTEAFF.

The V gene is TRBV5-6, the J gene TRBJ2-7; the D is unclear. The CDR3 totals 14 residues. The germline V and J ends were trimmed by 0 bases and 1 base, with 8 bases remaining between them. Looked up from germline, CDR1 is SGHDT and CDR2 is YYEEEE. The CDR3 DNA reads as TGTGCCAGCAGCTTGGACAGAACATCCTACGAGCAGTACTTC. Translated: CASSLDRTSYEQYF.

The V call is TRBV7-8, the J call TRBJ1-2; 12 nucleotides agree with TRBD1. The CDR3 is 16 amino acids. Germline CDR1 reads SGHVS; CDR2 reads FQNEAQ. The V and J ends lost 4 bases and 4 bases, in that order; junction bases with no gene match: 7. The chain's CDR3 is CASSYNRDRGLYGYTF. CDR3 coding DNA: TGTGCCAGCAGCTACAACCGGGACAGGGGGCTCTATGGCTACACCTTC.

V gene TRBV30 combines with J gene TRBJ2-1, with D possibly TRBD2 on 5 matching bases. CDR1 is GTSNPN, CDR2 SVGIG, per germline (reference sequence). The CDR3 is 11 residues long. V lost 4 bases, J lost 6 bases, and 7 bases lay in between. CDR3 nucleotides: TGTGCCTGGAAGGACTTCAATGAGCAGTTCTTC. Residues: CAWKDFNEQFF.

CDR3 nucleotides: TGTGCCAGCAGCCGGGCACTCCCAACTAATGAAAAACTGTTTTTT. This translates into CASSRALPTNEKLFF. The rearrangement uses TRBV4-2 and TRBJ1-4; D remains ambiguous. V was clipped by 4 bases and J by 0 bases, with 9 bases between them. The CDR3 sequence is 15 residues long. Germline CDR1 reads LGHNA; CDR2 reads YNFKEQ.

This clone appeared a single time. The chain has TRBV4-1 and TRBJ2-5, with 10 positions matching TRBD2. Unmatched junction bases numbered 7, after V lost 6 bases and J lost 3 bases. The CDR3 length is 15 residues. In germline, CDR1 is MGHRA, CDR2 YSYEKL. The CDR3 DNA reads TGCGCCAGCAGTCTAGCGGGAGTGAGTGAAGAGACCCAGTACTTC. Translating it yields CASSLAGVSEETQYF.